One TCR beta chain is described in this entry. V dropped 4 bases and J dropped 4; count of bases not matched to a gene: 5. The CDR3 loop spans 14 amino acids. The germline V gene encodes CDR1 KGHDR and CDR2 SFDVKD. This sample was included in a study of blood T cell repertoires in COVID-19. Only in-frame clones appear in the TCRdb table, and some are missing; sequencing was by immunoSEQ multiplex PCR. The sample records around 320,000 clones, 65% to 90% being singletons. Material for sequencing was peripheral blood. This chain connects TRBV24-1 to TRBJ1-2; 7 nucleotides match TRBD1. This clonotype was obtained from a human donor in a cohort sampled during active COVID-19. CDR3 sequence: CATSDSDRFYGYTF. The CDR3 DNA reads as TGTGCCACCAGTGACTCGGACAGGTTCTATGGCTACACCTTC.